There are a few counts of the clone carrying this T cell receptor (beta chain). Its antigen is still unknown. This specimen belongs to a study of radiation and T cells in renal cell carcinoma. Study observations and caveats: Pretreatment tumor biopsies were lacking, so baseline clonotypes are unknown.

The germline CDR1 and CDR2 sequences are SQVTM and ANQGSEA. V shed 7 bases, J shed 8 bases, and the junction held 17 bases outside the gene matches. The CDR3 runs to 15 residues. Measured with immunoSEQ multiplex PCR; TCRdb has only the in-frame clones, and not every one. Here the sample spans more than 15,000 clones, roughly 54% being singletons. Treatment reported: 15 Gy SBRT to primary tumor, nephrectomy 4 weeks later. Here the sequenced sample was tumor tissue, taken from a patient whose treatment included radiotherapy and nephrectomy. This sequence originates from a man between 45 and 60 years old with renal cell carcinoma. The chain recombines TRBV29-1 with TRBJ2-3; 8 bases line up with TRBD2. CDR3 in amino acids: CSAGRGAGGSGTQYF. The CDR3 nucleotides are TGCAGCGCCGGGAGGGGCGCGGGCGGGAGTGGTACGCAGTATTTT.